Listed below are T cell receptor beta chains from one sample, sequenced in a study of beta chain features in type 1 diabetes. Repertoires were generated with immunoSEQ multiplex PCR, while TCRdb's copy carries only in-frame clones and drops some. The top ten clones hold 2.6% of a sample with more than 95,000 clones, 15% to 20% of them seen once. Source material: central memory CD4+ T cells from blood. The receptors were sampled from a man between 18 and 29 years old with type 1 diabetes. Each CDR3 is given with its conserved first and last residue. Fields, in order: clone size, CDR3 length, V gene, J gene, D gene, CDR3 protein, CDR3 DNA. D genes are given only for firm matches. The size field is filled for only some rows; it gives once, few, many or a size class.

clone_size: NA; cdr3_length: 14; v_call: TRBV7-2; j_call: TRBJ2-7; d_call: TRBD2; cdr3_aa: CASSPGEGPSEQYF; cdr3_nt: TGTGCCAGCAGCCCCGGGGAGGGCCCTAGCGAGCAGTACTTC
clone_size: few; cdr3_length: 13; v_call: TRBV25-1; j_call: TRBJ2-6; d_call: NA; cdr3_aa: CASRGFGANVLTF; cdr3_nt: TGTGCCAGCAGGGGATTTGGGGCCAACGTCCTGACTTTC
clone_size: NA; cdr3_length: 14; v_call: TRBV4-1; j_call: TRBJ2-1; d_call: NA; cdr3_aa: CASSQERMNNEQFF; cdr3_nt: TGCGCCAGCAGCCAAGAACGAATGAACAATGAGCAGTTCTTC
clone_size: few; cdr3_length: 15; v_call: TRBV28; j_call: TRBJ1-4; d_call: NA; cdr3_aa: CASSPNSWGDEKLFF; cdr3_nt: TGTGCCAGCAGTCCCAACTCCTGGGGGGATGAAAAACTGTTTTTT
clone_size: NA; cdr3_length: 14; v_call: TRBV7-2; j_call: TRBJ2-2; d_call: NA; cdr3_aa: CASSAGLPPGELFF; cdr3_nt: TGTGCCAGCAGCGCGGGACTCCCCCCCGGGGAGCTGTTTTTT
clone_size: few; cdr3_length: 13; v_call: TRBV7-2; j_call: TRBJ2-2; d_call: NA; cdr3_aa: CASSLSNSGELFF; cdr3_nt: TGTGCCAGCAGCTTATCTAATAGCGGGGAGCTGTTTTTT
clone_size: many; cdr3_length: 18; v_call: TRBV2; j_call: TRBJ2-5; d_call: NA; cdr3_aa: CASRAVGPFEGQPETQYF; cdr3_nt: TGTGCCAGCAGAGCGGTTGGGCCCTTTGAAGGCCAACCAGAGACCCAGTACTTC
clone_size: few; cdr3_length: 15; v_call: TRBV4-3; j_call: TRBJ1-2; d_call: NA; cdr3_aa: CASIPGVGGNYGYTF; cdr3_nt: TGCGCCAGCATCCCCGGGGTTGGAGGTAACTATGGCTACACCTTC
clone_size: few; cdr3_length: 15; v_call: TRBV9; j_call: TRBJ2-7; d_call: TRBD1; cdr3_aa: CASSATGTGSSRAYF; cdr3_nt: TGTGCCAGCAGCGCTACCGGGACAGGGTCCTCTAGGGCGTACTTC
clone_size: NA; cdr3_length: 12; v_call: TRBV4-2; j_call: TRBJ2-7; d_call: NA; cdr3_aa: CASSQAHYEQYF; cdr3_nt: TGTGCCAGCAGCCAAGCCCACTACGAGCAGTACTTC
clone_size: NA; cdr3_length: 15; v_call: TRBV5-6; j_call: TRBJ1-1; d_call: TRBD1; cdr3_aa: CASSLLGQGATEAFF; cdr3_nt: TGTGCCAGCAGCTTGCTTGGACAGGGGGCGACCGAAGCTTTCTTT
clone_size: many; cdr3_length: 15; v_call: TRBV9; j_call: TRBJ1-4; d_call: TRBD1; cdr3_aa: CASSVEDRGSEKLFF; cdr3_nt: TGTGCCAGCAGCGTAGAGGACAGGGGGAGTGAAAAACTGTTTTTT
clone_size: many; cdr3_length: 13; v_call: TRBV2; j_call: TRBJ2-7; d_call: NA; cdr3_aa: CASNRDGKYEQYF; cdr3_nt: TGTGCCAGCAACCGGGACGGAAAATACGAGCAGTACTTC
clone_size: NA; cdr3_length: 17; v_call: TRBV14; j_call: TRBJ2-1; d_call: TRBD2; cdr3_aa: CASSQEGLELRVNEQFF; cdr3_nt: TGTGCCAGCAGCCAGGAGGGACTAGAACTCCGAGTCAATGAGCAGTTCTTC
clone_size: NA; cdr3_length: 13; v_call: TRBV5-1; j_call: TRBJ1-1; d_call: NA; cdr3_aa: CASSLGANTEAFF; cdr3_nt: TGCGCCAGCAGCTTGGGTGCAAACACTGAAGCTTTCTTT
clone_size: few; cdr3_length: 13; v_call: TRBV9; j_call: TRBJ2-5; d_call: NA; cdr3_aa: CASSVDHPGTQYF; cdr3_nt: TGTGCCAGCAGCGTAGATCACCCGGGGACCCAGTACTTC
clone_size: NA; cdr3_length: 12; v_call: TRBV29-1; j_call: TRBJ2-1; d_call: TRBD1; cdr3_aa: CSVQGASNEQFF; cdr3_nt: TGCAGCGTACAGGGGGCCTCCAATGAGCAGTTCTTC
clone_size: NA; cdr3_length: 12; v_call: TRBV30; j_call: TRBJ2-1; d_call: NA; cdr3_aa: CAWSVGVDEQFF; cdr3_nt: TGTGCCTGGAGTGTGGGCGTTGATGAGCAGTTCTTC
clone_size: few; cdr3_length: 16; v_call: TRBV4-3; j_call: TRBJ2-3; d_call: TRBD2; cdr3_aa: CASSRTSGGSTDTQYF; cdr3_nt: TGCGCCAGCAGCCGAACTAGCGGGGGATCCACAGATACGCAGTATTTT
clone_size: NA; cdr3_length: 15; v_call: TRBV4-3; j_call: TRBJ1-5; d_call: NA; cdr3_aa: CASSQGQNSNQPQHF; cdr3_nt: TGCGCCAGCAGCCAAGGGCAGAATAGCAATCAGCCCCAGCATTTT
clone_size: many; cdr3_length: 16; v_call: TRBV18; j_call: TRBJ2-7; d_call: NA; cdr3_aa: CASSPAGLGKGVEQYF; cdr3_nt: TGTGCCAGCTCACCGGCCGGACTGGGGAAAGGGGTCGAGCAGTACTTC
clone_size: NA; cdr3_length: 15; v_call: TRBV7-3; j_call: TRBJ2-3; d_call: NA; cdr3_aa: CASSLGGLGTDTQYF; cdr3_nt: TGTGCCAGCAGCTTAGGTGGACTGGGCACAGATACGCAGTATTTT
clone_size: few; cdr3_length: 14; v_call: TRBV4-3; j_call: TRBJ2-3; d_call: NA; cdr3_aa: CASSQRSSTDTQYF; cdr3_nt: TGCGCCAGCAGCCAAAGGAGTAGCACAGATACGCAGTATTTT
clone_size: NA; cdr3_length: 14; v_call: TRBV5-1; j_call: TRBJ2-7; d_call: TRBD1; cdr3_aa: CASSSGQAAFVQYF; cdr3_nt: TGCGCCAGCAGCTCGGGACAGGCGGCTTTCGTGCAGTACTTC
clone_size: NA; cdr3_length: 17; v_call: TRBV9; j_call: TRBJ2-7; d_call: NA; cdr3_aa: CASSVGPQVEQGYEQYF; cdr3_nt: TGTGCCAGCAGCGTAGGCCCTCAAGTGGAACAGGGCTACGAGCAGTACTTC
clone_size: few; cdr3_length: 13; v_call: TRBV11-2; j_call: TRBJ2-1; d_call: NA; cdr3_aa: CASSPTSYNEQFF; cdr3_nt: TGTGCCAGCAGCCCGACTAGCTACAATGAGCAGTTCTTC
clone_size: NA; cdr3_length: 14; v_call: TRBV29-1; j_call: TRBJ2-3; d_call: NA; cdr3_aa: CSVGRGSRTDTQYF; cdr3_nt: TGCAGCGTAGGAAGGGGGTCTCGCACAGATACGCAGTATTTT
clone_size: few; cdr3_length: 12; v_call: TRBV27; j_call: TRBJ2-3; d_call: NA; cdr3_aa: CASSSTGYTQYF; cdr3_nt: TGTGCCAGCAGTTCGACGGGGTATACGCAGTATTTT
clone_size: few; cdr3_length: 13; v_call: TRBV5-4; j_call: TRBJ2-4; d_call: NA; cdr3_aa: CASMRGEENIQYF; cdr3_nt: TGTGCCAGCATGAGGGGTGAGGAAAACATTCAGTACTTC
clone_size: NA; cdr3_length: 14; v_call: TRBV19; j_call: TRBJ1-1; d_call: NA; cdr3_aa: CASSMALRNTEAFF; cdr3_nt: TGTGCCAGTAGTATGGCGCTCCGTAACACTGAAGCTTTCTTT
clone_size: many; cdr3_length: 15; v_call: TRBV10-3; j_call: TRBJ2-3; d_call: TRBD2; cdr3_aa: CAISDPSGSTDTQYF; cdr3_nt: TGTGCCATCAGTGACCCTAGCGGCAGCACAGATACGCAGTATTTT
clone_size: few; cdr3_length: 17; v_call: TRBV2; j_call: TRBJ2-7; d_call: TRBD2; cdr3_aa: CASSPSGGRFSGHEQYF; cdr3_nt: TGTGCCAGCAGCCCTTCGGGGGGGCGCTTCAGTGGGCACGAGCAGTACTTC
clone_size: NA; cdr3_length: 15; v_call: TRBV18; j_call: TRBJ2-1; d_call: TRBD2; cdr3_aa: CASSRASGGHNEQFF; cdr3_nt: TGTGCCAGCTCACGGGCTAGCGGGGGTCACAATGAGCAGTTCTTC
clone_size: few; cdr3_length: 11; v_call: TRBV10-3; j_call: TRBJ2-5; d_call: NA; cdr3_aa: CASGEQETQYF; cdr3_nt: TGTGCCAGCGGGGAGCAAGAGACCCAGTACTTC
clone_size: few; cdr3_length: 15; v_call: TRBV30; j_call: TRBJ1-5; d_call: NA; cdr3_aa: CAWRDKGDPGQPQHF; cdr3_nt: TGTGCCTGGAGAGATAAAGGGGACCCTGGACAGCCCCAGCATTTT
clone_size: NA; cdr3_length: 14; v_call: TRBV21-1; j_call: TRBJ2-2; d_call: NA; cdr3_aa: CASSKVDLTGELFF; cdr3_nt: TGTGCCAGCAGCAAAGTTGACCTCACCGGGGAGCTGTTTTTT
clone_size: few; cdr3_length: 12; v_call: TRBV2; j_call: TRBJ2-1; d_call: NA; cdr3_aa: CASSTVRSKQFF; cdr3_nt: TGTGCCAGCTCGACTGTCAGGAGTAAGCAGTTCTTC
clone_size: few; cdr3_length: 14; v_call: TRBV7-2; j_call: TRBJ2-7; d_call: NA; cdr3_aa: CASSLDPQPGEQYF; cdr3_nt: TGTGCCAGCAGCTTAGACCCTCAGCCGGGCGAGCAGTACTTC
clone_size: many; cdr3_length: 13; v_call: TRBV30; j_call: TRBJ2-3; d_call: NA; cdr3_aa: CAWGQRFTDTQYF; cdr3_nt: TGTGCCTGGGGACAGCGGTTCACAGATACGCAGTATTTT
clone_size: many; cdr3_length: 13; v_call: TRBV14; j_call: TRBJ1-6; d_call: NA; cdr3_aa: CASTQFRGEPLHF; cdr3_nt: TGTGCCAGCACCCAATTCCGGGGGGAGCCCCTCCACTTT
clone_size: few; cdr3_length: 12; v_call: TRBV30; j_call: TRBJ2-7; d_call: NA; cdr3_aa: CAWDTGSYEQYF; cdr3_nt: TGTGCCTGGGATACAGGGTCCTACGAGCAGTACTTC